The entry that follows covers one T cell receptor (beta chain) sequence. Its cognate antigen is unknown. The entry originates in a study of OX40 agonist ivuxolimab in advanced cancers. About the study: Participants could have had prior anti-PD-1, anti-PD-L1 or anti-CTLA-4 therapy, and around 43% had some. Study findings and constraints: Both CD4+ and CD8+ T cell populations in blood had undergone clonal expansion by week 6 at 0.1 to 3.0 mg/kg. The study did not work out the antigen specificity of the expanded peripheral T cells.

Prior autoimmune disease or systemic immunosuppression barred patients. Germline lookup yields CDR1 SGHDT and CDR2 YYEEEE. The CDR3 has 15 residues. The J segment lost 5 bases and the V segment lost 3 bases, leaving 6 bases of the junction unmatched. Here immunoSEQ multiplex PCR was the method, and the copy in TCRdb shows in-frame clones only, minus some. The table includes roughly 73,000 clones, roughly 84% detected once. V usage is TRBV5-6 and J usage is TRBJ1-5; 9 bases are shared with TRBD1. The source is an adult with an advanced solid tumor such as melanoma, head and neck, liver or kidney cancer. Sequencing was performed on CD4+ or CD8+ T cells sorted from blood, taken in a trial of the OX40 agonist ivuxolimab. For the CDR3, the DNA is TGTGCCAGCAGCTCGATAGGACAGGGGCATCAGCCCCAGCATTTT. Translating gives CASSSIGQGHQPQHF.